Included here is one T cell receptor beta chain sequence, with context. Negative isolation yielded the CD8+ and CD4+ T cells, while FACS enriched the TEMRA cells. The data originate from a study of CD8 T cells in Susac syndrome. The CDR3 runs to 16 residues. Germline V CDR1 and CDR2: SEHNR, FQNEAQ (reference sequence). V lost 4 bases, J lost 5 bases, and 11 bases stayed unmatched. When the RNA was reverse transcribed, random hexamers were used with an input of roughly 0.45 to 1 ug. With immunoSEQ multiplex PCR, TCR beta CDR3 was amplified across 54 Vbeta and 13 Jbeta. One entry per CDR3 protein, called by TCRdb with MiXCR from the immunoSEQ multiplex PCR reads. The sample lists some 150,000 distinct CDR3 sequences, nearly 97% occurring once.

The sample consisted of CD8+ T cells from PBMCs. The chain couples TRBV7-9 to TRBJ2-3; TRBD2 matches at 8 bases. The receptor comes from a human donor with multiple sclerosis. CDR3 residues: CASSSTGTSLRDTQYF. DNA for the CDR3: TGTGCCAGCAGCTCTACCGGGACTAGTCTCCGAGATACGCAGTATTTT.